This TCR beta chain was documented in a study of regulatory T cells in long-lasting Graves disease (dated by TCRdb to about 2021). Describing the broader study: Patients with newly diagnosed Graves' disease had been on antithyroid drugs for under 3 months. A total of roughly 35 samples underwent TCR sequencing, from around 13 patients with persistent Graves' disease and roughly 20 patients with newly diagnosed Graves' disease. Patients with persistent Graves' disease were compared with patients with newly diagnosed Graves' disease using TCR sequencing and RNA sequencing of peripheral blood. The study took place in China and was registered as a clinical trial. Overall study results and their limits: Sequencing and analysis were limited to the TCR beta chain. Compared with newly diagnosed patients, patients with persistent Graves' disease had lower TCR Shannon entropy and fewer highly expanded clones, which suggests clonal expansion. Only peripheral blood was studied, because thyroid tissue, the primary lesion, was inaccessible. More public clonotypes were shared among persistent patients (roughly 2,700) than among newly diagnosed patients (approximately 930). As a limitation, the authors acknowledged that the small sample size may reduce accuracy. TRBV28, TRBJ1-2 and TRBJ2-5 were preferentially used in persistent disease, while TRBV20-1 and TRBJ2-1 were favored in newly diagnosed disease.

Compared with germline, V lacks 6 bases and J lacks 6 bases; bases without a gene match: 12. The CDR3 contains 16 residues, cysteine and phenylalanine counted. The DNA shown is the 48-base CDR3, in frame from base 1. According to the germline V gene (reference sequence), CDR1 reads LNHDA and CDR2 reads SQIVND. According to the study, the label for this sample's time point signals: newly diagnosed GD, antithyroid drugs for less than 3 months. For both TCR sequencing and RNA sequencing, RNA was extracted from PBMCs using TRIzol. Graves' disease was diagnosed according to American Thyroid Association guidelines. Patients were recruited from an endocrinology department in Xi'an, China. From each patient, about 9 milliliters of peripheral blood was collected into an EDTA anticoagulant tube. Ficoll Paque Plus density gradient separation was used to isolate PBMCs, and no further T cell sorting was performed. An Agilent 2100 Bioanalyzer and agarose gel were used to check RNA quality, while a NanoDrop 2000 measured RNA concentration.

This clonotype was seen only a few times. What this receptor recognizes is not known. Base qualities are not recorded, but no much larger clone differs from it by a single base. The library was produced with multiplex PCR. This sample was sequenced with an Illumina HiSeq 4000. TCR beta libraries were built with iRepertoire HTBI primers and Arm-PCR amplification of CDR3 regions. PCR products were gel purified before sequencing. The study's processing was this. Gene usage analysis of CDR3 amino acid clonotypes used the approximately 56 TRBV and 14 to 15 TRBJ segments found across samples. COPE and FqMerger were used to merge filtered high-quality paired reads into contigs. BLAST was used to align contigs to IMGT TRBV, TRBD and TRBJ reference genes, with CDR3 defined following IMGT. Any clonotype with a frequency above 0.1% was classified as a highly expanded clone. Shannon entropy served as the measure of repertoire diversity, while the Gini coefficient captured V-J evenness. Public clonotypes were defined as clonotypes shared by more than one individual. The raw public data were reprocessed by TCRdb itself: fastp quality trimming at Q25, MiXCR clonotype calling, in-frame beta chains only. Entries that share a CDR3 protein sequence are merged under the most common genes and DNA. The V and J calls were not made by the authors but by TCRdb's processing. This sample is represented by 360,000 or so distinct CDR3 sequences; around 17% of them were singletons. Roughly 27% of the sample is in the top ten clones.

This sample also appeared in a second study, on T cells in Graves' hyperthyroidism and ophthalmopathy. That second report states: Stable Graves' hyperthyroidism was defined as the absence of progression to ophthalmopathy over 18 months of follow-up. The hyperthyroidism patients were between 18 and 65 years old and newly diagnosed, with a disease duration of less than 2 months. Exclusion was applied to patients with uncontrolled infections, other autoimmune diseases, pregnancy or lactation. Diagnoses were established on the basis of clinical symptoms, serum thyroxine and TRAb, thyroid ultrasound, and orbital computed tomography. The TCR CDR3 was subjected to a first round of RT-PCR using the HTBI primer set and the Qiagen OneStep RT-PCR kit. Most expanded thyroid clonotypes (frequency above 0.001) were also detected in blood, a finding suggesting that blood repertoires may reflect thyroid immune responses. Ophthalmopathy was separated from stable hyperthyroidism by a 13 V-J signature model, with approximately 85% sensitivity and roughly 81% specificity obtained in cross-validation and 80%/75% obtained in testing. In validation, the model predicted progression to ophthalmopathy a median of 6.5 months before onset, with roughly 68% sensitivity and roughly 73% specificity. To identify distinguishing TCR V-J signatures, a discovery cohort of some 99 patients was used, comprising 43 with Graves' ophthalmopathy and some 57 with stable Graves' hyperthyroidism. Prospective prediction of ophthalmopathy was tested in an independent validation cohort consisting of 18 to 20 hyperthyroidism patients and some 15 patients who later progressed to ophthalmopathy. The roughly 94 discovery patients were randomly divided into training and test sets at a 7:3 ratio. In roughly six Graves' hyperthyroidism patients, the study also compared T-cell repertoires from thyroid tissue with T-cell repertoires from blood. After blood sampling, hyperthyroidism patients were treated with methimazole at a starting dose of 30 mg daily, and ophthalmopathy patients were treated with high-dose intravenous methylprednisolone. Libraries were constructed in a second round of multiplex PCR, after which size selection and purification were carried out. The libraries were sequenced on an Illumina HiSeq2000 using paired-end 100 bp reads. SOAPnuke was used to process the raw data, with reads discarded if the reads contained adapters or uncalled bases, had a mean Phred below 15, or lacked an exact constant-primer or identifier match. High-quality paired reads were merged with COPE v1.2.5, and unique nucleotide sequences were defined as clonotypes. MiTCR v1.1 was used to align the clonotypes against IMGT TRBV, TRBD and TRBJ reference segments. The analysis was restricted to V-J combinations with a frequency above 0.0001, which together covered 99% to 99.2% of the repertoires. A TCS score was defined as the ratio between F50 (clonal expansion) and ExV (chaos), using BLOSUM62-based TCRdist between CDR3 peptides within each V-J. Welch's t-statistics and random forest reduced several hundred V-J features to roughly 13, which were used in a naive Bayes classifier (R e1071). Sample size was not statistically predetermined, and blinding of investigators to group allocation was not performed. According to the paper, TCR Vbeta CDR3 sequencing was carried out on approximately 140 peripheral blood samples, which came from 40 to 45 ophthalmopathy, around 75 hyperthyroidism and some 17 progressor patients.

The V and J genes are TRBV19 and TRBJ1-5, with 9 bases matching TRBD1. Source: peripheral blood mononuclear cells (PBMCs), taken at new diagnosis, from a patient treated with antithyroid drugs. The sequence was obtained from a middle-aged man with Graves disease. Donor details come from another sample of the same person, matched by shared clones. The nucleotide sequence reads as follows: TGTGCCAGTAGCCTCCCGGACAGGGGCCGGGGTCAGCCCCAGCATTTT. The translation is CASSLPDRGRGQPQHF.